These 24 T cell receptor beta chains share one sample of origin, sequenced in a study of T cells in Graves' hyperthyroidism and ophthalmopathy. TCR beta CDR3 regions were amplified from RNA transcripts. The TCR CDR3 first-round RT-PCR relied on the HTBI primer set. TCRdb independently ran MiXCR on the multiplex PCR reads; one entry per CDR3 protein. The sample records about 610,000 distinct CDR3 sequences, about 14% being singletons. What was sequenced was blood. The receptor set was obtained from a woman aged 40-49 years with Graves' ophthalmopathy.

In its sample, this clonotype was seen many times. This chain uses TRBV20-1 with TRBJ1-1; D not resolved. CDR3 length: 14 residues. Germline-derived CDR1 and CDR2 are DFQATT and SNEGSKA (reference sequence). Trimming cost V 1 base and J 0 bases, with 9 bases left between them. CDR3 in amino acids: CSARAKGMNTEAFF. CDR3 nucleotides: TGCAGTGCTAGAGCGAAGGGAATGAACACTGAAGCTTTCTTT.

The chain employs TRBV6-5 and TRBJ2-7, with D possibly called TRBD1 or TRBD2 (5 bases each). The CDR3 consists of 15 residues. Germline V gives CDR1 MNHEY, CDR2 SVGAGI. V lost 4 bases to trimming and J lost 5 bases, with 18 bases between them. The CDR3 DNA follows: TGTGCCAGCAGTTGGGGAAACAGACTGGGGGACGAGCAGTACTTC. Amino acids: CASSWGNRLGDEQYF.

This clonotype was recorded at least ten times. This chain links TRBV7-9 with TRBJ2-7, with D perhaps TRBD2 (6 bases). Germline CDR1 SEHNR, CDR2 FQNEAQ (reference sequence). The CDR3 runs to 15 residues. Trimming took off 1 base at V and 0 bases at J, with 10 bases between the two ends. Here the CDR3 reads CASSLVGRSSYEQYF. The CDR3 bases are TGTGCCAGCAGCTTAGTCGGGAGAAGCTCCTACGAGCAGTACTTC.

This clonotype was counted a few times. This chain connects TRBV19 to TRBJ2-2; TRBD2 matches at 11 bases. After removal of 5 bases from V and 5 bases from J, the junction contained 10 bases not matched to a gene. The germline V gene encodes CDR1 LNHDA and CDR2 SQIVND (reference sequence). The CDR3 is 17 residues long. CDR3 sequence: CASSFGLAGLLTGELFF. In DNA form, the CDR3 reads TGTGCCAGTAGTTTCGGACTAGCGGGTTTACTGACCGGGGAGCTGTTTTTT.

The V gene is TRBV5-1, the J gene TRBJ2-7; D gene ambiguous. This CDR3 has 15 residues. Germline CDR1 is SGHRS and CDR2 is YFSETQ. Trimming shortened V by 0 bases and J by 0 bases, and 10 bases separated the two germline ends. In nucleotides, the CDR3 is TGCGCCAGCAGCTTGGTTTCTGGGTACTCCTACGAGCAGTACTTC. Translation gives CASSLVSGYSYEQYF.

The table lists this clonotype with a few counts. This sequence joins TRBV19 and TRBJ2-7; 12 nucleotides match TRBD2. The V gene end was trimmed by 1 base and the J gene end by 1 base; junction bases not matched to a gene: 5. In germline, CDR1 is LNHDA, CDR2 SQIVND (reference sequence). CDR3 length: 17 residues. The CDR3 DNA reads as TGTGCCAGTAGTATAGGAGGGACTAGCGGGCCTTCCTACGAGCAGTACTTC. Protein sequence: CASSIGGTSGPSYEQYF. Filled out from reference TRBV19 and TRBJ2-7, the complete variable domain reads DGGITQSPKYLFRKEGQNVTLSCEQNLNHDAMYWYRQDPGQGLRLIYYSQIVNDFQKGDIAEGYSVSREKKESFPLTVTSAQKNPTAFYLCASSIGGTSGPSYEQYFGPGTRLTVT.

This clonotype turned up a few times. The chain employs TRBV20-1 and TRBJ2-5, with D tentatively TRBD2 (6 bases). V lost 6 bases, J lost 3 bases, and 11 bases lay in between. CDR1 is DFQATT, CDR2 SNEGSKA, per germline (reference sequence). The CDR3 has 12 residues. CDR3 in amino acids: CSAMTSKETQYF. CDR3 sequence (DNA): TGCAGTGCCATGACTAGTAAAGAGACCCAGTACTTC.

The chain couples TRBV20-1 to TRBJ1-5; D remains ambiguous. The CDR3 contains 16 residues. The germline CDR1 and CDR2 sequences are DFQATT and SNEGSKA (reference sequence). The V and J ends lost 5 bases and 2 bases respectively, with 19 bases between them. Here the CDR3 DNA reads TGCAGTGCTTCCCCCGCAGGCATTTTTGGCAATCAGCCCCAGCATTTT. Amino acid sequence: CSASPAGIFGNQPQHF.

This clonotype was observed many times. The chain carries TRBV10-2 and TRBJ2-7; 12 nucleotides agree with TRBD2. Trimming took 5 bases from V and 2 from J; bases not matched to a gene: 13. The CDR3 has 18 amino acids. Looked up from germline, CDR1 is WSHSY and CDR2 is SAAADI. CDR3 in amino acids: CASSMGTSGSIRAYEQYF. The CDR3 bases are TGCGCCAGCAGTATGGGGACTAGCGGGTCAATTCGGGCCTACGAGCAGTACTTC.

This clonotype was counted a few times. The chain uses TRBV30 and TRBJ1-5, with D unclear. The CDR3 length is 13 residues. Germline CDR1 reads GTSNPN; CDR2 reads SVGIG (reference sequence). V dropped 3 bases and J dropped 0 bases, with 6 bases sitting between them. The CDR3 DNA reads as TGTGCCTGGAGGGAATATAGCAATCAGCCCCAGCATTTT. Amino acids: CAWREYSNQPQHF.

This clonotype was found many times. This chain joins TRBV20-1 and TRBJ1-2; D uncertain. Germline CDR1 and CDR2: DFQATT and SNEGSKA (reference sequence). V gave up 3 bases and J gave up 0 bases, with 5 bases separating them. The CDR3 consists of 12 residues. The CDR3 nucleotides read TGCAGTGCTAGTTTGGCTAACTATGGCTACACCTTC. This encodes CSASLANYGYTF.

The sample holds many counts of this clonotype. V usage is TRBV29-1 and J usage is TRBJ2-6; TRBD1 or TRBD2 may be the D gene (7 bases each). CDR3 length equals 17 residues. V gave up 4 bases and J gave up 2 bases, with 18 bases separating them. Per germline, CDR1 SQVTM and CDR2 ANQGSEA. CDR3: CSVVTRDSGAGANVLTF. CDR3 sequence (DNA): TGCAGCGTTGTGACCCGGGACAGCGGGGCTGGGGCCAACGTCCTGACTTTC.

In its sample, this clonotype was seen many times. The chain employs TRBV28 and TRBJ1-5; no clear D. Germline values: CDR1 MDHEN, CDR2 SYDVKM. The CDR3 consists of 14 residues. V gave up 2 bases and J gave up 4 bases, with 9 bases separating them. CDR3 coding DNA: TGTGCCAGCAGTTTAAGGGCCCGTAATCAGCCCCAGCATTTT. Amino acids: CASSLRARNQPQHF.

This clonotype was counted ten times or more. The V gene is TRBV12-3 or TRBV12-4, the J gene TRBJ1-2, with unresolved D. Trimming left V 5 bases short and J 2 bases short, with 9 bases between. The CDR3 loop spans 13 amino acids. The CDR3 sequence is CASSMPANYGYTF. The CDR3 DNA reads TGTGCCAGCAGTATGCCAGCGAACTATGGCTACACCTTC.

J is TRBJ2-2 and V is TRBV11-2; D is unclear. Looked up from germline, CDR1 is SGHAT and CDR2 is FQNNGV. V lost 5 bases and J 5 bases, leaving 9 bases between the germline ends. The CDR3 has 13 residues. The DNA of the CDR3 is TGTGCCAGCAGCAACCGTGGGACCGGGGAGCTGTTTTTT. Translated, it gives CASSNRGTGELFF. Complete variable domain (other parts from reference TRBV11-2 and TRBJ2-2): EAGVAQSPRYKIIEKRQSVAFWCNPISGHATLYWYQQILGQGPKLLIQFQNNGVVDDSQLPKDRFSAERLKGVDSTLKIQPAKLEDSAVYLCASSNRGTGELFFGEGSRLTVL.

This clonotype was observed at least ten times. The chain recombines TRBV29-1 with TRBJ1-3; D is unclear. The CDR3 is 13 amino acids. Germline CDR1 and CDR2: SQVTM and ANQGSEA. Trimming took off 6 bases at V and 0 bases at J, with 9 bases between the two ends. CDR3 in amino acids: CSVSYGSGNTIYF. Here the CDR3 DNA reads TGCAGCGTGTCCTATGGCTCTGGAAACACCATATATTTT. The variable domain in full, with the rest retrieved from reference TRBV29-1 and TRBJ1-3, is SAVISQKPSRDICQRGTSLTIQCQVDSQVTMMFWYRQQPGQSLTLIATANQGSEATYESGFVIDKFPISRPNLTFSTLTVSNMSPEDSSIYLCSVSYGSGNTIYFGEGSWLTVV.

In this sample, this clonotype turned up many times. This chain uses TRBV5-1 with TRBJ1-2; possibly TRBD1 for D (5 bases). The V end was cut by 4 bases, the J end by 2 bases, with 15 bases between. The germline gives CDR1 SGHRS, CDR2 YFSETQ. The CDR3 is 15 amino acids. In DNA form, the CDR3 reads TGCGCCAGCAGCGACGGGACGATTGGGAACTATGGCTACACCTTC. This sequence encodes CASSDGTIGNYGYTF.

V gene TRBV6-5 combines with J gene TRBJ2-5; D is unresolved. Germline CDR1 reads MNHEY; CDR2 reads SVGAGI. This CDR3 is built from 14 residues. V dropped 0 bases and J dropped 4 bases, with 9 bases sitting between them. The CDR3 DNA reads TGTGCCAGCAGTTACTCAAGGGAACGAGAGACCCAGTACTTC. Its protein is CASSYSRERETQYF.

This clonotype was recorded a few times. CDR3 loop: CASSRQGASGANVLTF. CDR3 nucleotides: TGTGCCAGCAGCCGACAGGGGGCCTCTGGGGCCAACGTCCTGACTTTC. The genes are TRBV12-3 or TRBV12-4 and TRBJ2-6, with 10 bases lining up with TRBD1. V shed 6 bases and J 0 bases; nucleotides not matched to a gene: 2. This CDR3 region has 16 residues.

This clonotype was recorded many times. This chain uses TRBV12-3 or TRBV12-4 with TRBJ2-5, with D uncertain. This CDR3 is 14 amino acids long. V was clipped by 3 bases and J by 0 bases, with 8 bases between them. The CDR3 DNA reads as TGTGCCAGCAGTTTCGGAACCTACCAAGAGACCCAGTACTTC. This sequence encodes CASSFGTYQETQYF.

This clonotype appeared many times. The chain uses TRBV28 and TRBJ1-3; the D is unclear. CDR1 is MDHEN, CDR2 SYDVKM, per germline. The CDR3 spans 12 residues. V was pared by 8 bases and J by 4 bases, with 9 bases between. This chain's CDR3 is CASRSSGNTIYF. The CDR3 DNA follows: TGTGCCAGCCGGTCGTCCGGAAACACCATATATTTT.

This chain links TRBV19 with TRBJ1-5; 10 nucleotides line up with TRBD1. This CDR3 region has 16 residues. Per germline, CDR1 LNHDA and CDR2 SQIVND (reference sequence). V lost 10 bases to trimming and J lost 1 base; unmatched junction nucleotides: 10. The CDR3 coding sequence is TGTGCCACAAATTTGGGACAGGGGCGCAGCAATCAGCCCCAGCATTTT. It codes for CATNLGQGRSNQPQHF.

This clonotype occurred many times. The chain couples TRBV12-3 or TRBV12-4 to TRBJ2-5, with TRBD2 identical over 9 bases. This CDR3 is 14 amino acids long. Unmatched junction bases numbered 7, after V lost 2 bases and J lost 9 bases. In DNA, the CDR3 is TGTGCCAGCAGTTTAAGACTAGCGGAAGGATCCCAGTACTTC. It specifies CASSLRLAEGSQYF.

This clonotype has more than one count but fewer than ten. The chain recombines TRBV19 with TRBJ2-4; D uncertain. Between the trimmed V and J ends, which lost 2 bases and 5 bases, there was a span of 10 bases. The CDR3 is made up of 14 amino acids. Looked up from germline, CDR1 is LNHDA and CDR2 is SQIVND (reference sequence). In DNA form, the CDR3 reads TGTGCCAGTAGTATAAATTTGGTCGAAAACATTCAGTACTTC. It codes for CASSINLVENIQYF.